This T cell receptor (beta chain) was identified in a study of early T cells in non-severe SARS-CoV-2 infection. Background on the study: The study sequenced bulk RNA from unsorted whole blood, with chains unpaired.

Molecules of cDNA were individually given unique molecular identifiers that were attached to them. TCRdb redid the calling of the 5' RACE reads with MiXCR, one entry per CDR3 protein. The sample lists 70,000 or so distinct CDR3 sequences, approximately 12% occurring once. Overall study findings and caveats: Matching against VDJdb likely underestimated virus-specific expansions, favoring anti-spike CD8.

This clonotype was observed a handful of times. Its antigen is as yet unknown. This TCR was sampled from an adult who was a healthcare worker with PCR-confirmed SARS-CoV-2 infection or an uninfected control (not recorded which). Sequencing input: whole blood.

In DNA, the CDR3 is TGCAGTGCTAGAGATTGGGCGTTAGGGAGCGGGAGTAGGAATGAGCAGTTCTTC. Protein sequence: CSARDWALGSGSRNEQFF. V is TRBV20-1 and J is TRBJ2-1; 8 positions match TRBD2. Germline trimming cut 0 bases from V and 7 bases from J; bases unmatched to any gene: 17. The CDR3 is made up of 18 amino acids. The germline gives CDR1 DFQATT, CDR2 SNEGSKA (reference sequence).